This paragraph reports one TCR beta chain. The method was immunoSEQ multiplex PCR; TCRdb's version includes in-frame clones alone and lacks a portion of them. The sample records more than 95,000 clones, approximately 87% being singletons. The entry originates in a study of control samples from healthy donors and cancer patients. The CDR3 consists of 13 residues. V was clipped by 6 bases and J by 5 bases, with 13 bases between them. CDR1 is MNHEY and CDR2 is SVGEGT in the germline V gene. The specimen was blood. This receptor was taken from a man aged 55 to 70 in good health. The V and J genes are TRBV6-2 or TRBV6-3 and TRBJ1-1; D remains unclear. The CDR3 reads CASSRAHGTEAFF. CDR3 in DNA: TGTGCCAGCAGCCGAGCCCACGGGACTGAAGCTTTCTTT.